This T cell receptor beta chain was profiled in a study of vaccination effects on CD4 cells after COVID-19. Study-level points and caveats: Cross-reactivity toward common cold coronaviruses was confined to only 1 of 255 vaccine-induced clones in healthy vaccinees.

Expansion with viral peptide pools was applied to antigen-specific CD4+ T cells by the ViraFEST assay prior to sequencing. Between days 10 and 11 of culture, CD4+ T cells were separated out. Everyone in the study got two shots of either the BNT162b2 or mRNA-1273 vaccine. Vaccine recipients had no previous SARS-CoV-2 infection; their nucleocapsid antibodies were negative. They grew a few million PBMC in each well, adding approximately 10 IU/ml IL-2 and about 9.5 ug/ml peptides. It was on days 3 and 7 that half the medium was replaced with IL-2 medium. The repertoire was sequenced with immunoSEQ multiplex PCR; TCRdb's copy has only in-frame clones and lacks some. The sample lists approximately 12,000 clones, over 60% occurring once. To note about this clone: What it binds is unknown.

This CDR3 region has 12 residues. V was shortened by 5 bases and J by 5 bases, with 7 bases between the two germline ends. The receptor was isolated from a human donor who received a COVID-19 vaccine. The chain employs TRBV12-3 or TRBV12-4 and TRBJ2-1; no clear D. The sequenced sample was CD4+ T cells from PBMCs cultured with SARS-CoV-2 spike peptides, obtained after COVID-19 vaccination. Here the CDR3 reads CASSTGNNEQFF. The CDR3 nucleotides are TGTGCCAGCAGTACCGGAAACAATGAGCAGTTCTTC.